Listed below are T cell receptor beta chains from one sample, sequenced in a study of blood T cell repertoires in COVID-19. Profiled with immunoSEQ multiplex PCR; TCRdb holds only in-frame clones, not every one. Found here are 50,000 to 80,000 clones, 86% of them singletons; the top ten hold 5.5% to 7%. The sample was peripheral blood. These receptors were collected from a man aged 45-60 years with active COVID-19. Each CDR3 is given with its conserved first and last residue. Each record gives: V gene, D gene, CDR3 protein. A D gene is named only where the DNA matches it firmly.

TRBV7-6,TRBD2,CASSLESMWIAGSETQYF
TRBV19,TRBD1,CASSPQQGNQPQHF
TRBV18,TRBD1,CASSPTGEYGYTF
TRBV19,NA,CASSDFSRENYGYTF
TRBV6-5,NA,CASRGRVADYGYTF
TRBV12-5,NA,CASGFPSSTLRSTDTQYF
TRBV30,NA,CAWSRGGGRGGDTQYF
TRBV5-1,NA,CASSSTGNYGYTF
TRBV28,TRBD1,CASSLRQGSTNEKLFF
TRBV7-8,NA,CASSLVQTTNEKLFF
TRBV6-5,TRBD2,CASSRGTSGMKYF
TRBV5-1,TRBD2,CASERGGQQETQYF